The 30 T cell receptor beta chains in this list originate from one sample, sequenced in a study of T cell repertoires in cytomegalovirus infection. Their antigens are not known. TCRdb processed the reads anew with MiXCR; each CDR3 protein has one entry. This table holds around 710,000 distinct CDR3 sequences, under 35% found once. Sequencing used cultured CD8+ T cells from PBMCs, obtained from culture after CMV antigen stimulation. These receptors all come from a human donor in good health (CMV status not recorded). Some clones in this sample may be carry-over from other donors' samples.

The J gene is TRBJ1-1, the V gene TRBV10-1; no firm D call. CDR1 is WNHNN and CDR2 is SYGVQD in the germline V gene (reference sequence). The CDR3 spans 13 residues. V lost 3 bases to trimming and J lost 6 bases, with 11 bases between them. The CDR3 loop reads CASSDTMWPEAFF. Here the CDR3 DNA reads TGCGCCAGCAGTGACACAATGTGGCCTGAAGCTTTCTTT.

The chain is built from TRBV25-1 and TRBJ1-4; D remains ambiguous. This CDR3 region has 16 residues. Germline CDR1 and CDR2: MGHDK and SYGVNS. V lost 6 bases and J 0 bases, leaving 14 bases between the germline ends. This CDR3 reads CASRDSSLATNEKLFF. In DNA, the CDR3 is TGTGCCAGCAGGGACTCTTCCCTTGCAACTAATGAAAAACTGTTTTTT.

This clonotype was found a few times. The chain employs TRBV27 and TRBJ1-1, with TRBD1 as a possible D gene (5 bases). The ends were cut back, 2 bases at V and 0 bases at J, with 10 bases in the middle. CDR3 length: 15 amino acids. In germline, CDR1 is MNHEY, CDR2 SMNVEV (reference sequence). As DNA, the CDR3 is TGTGCCAGCAGTTTAGGGGCAGCCCTGAACACTGAAGCTTTCTTT. The encoded protein is CASSLGAALNTEAFF.

The rearrangement joins TRBV27 to TRBJ2-1; D is perhaps TRBD2 (5 bases). This CDR3 is built from 14 residues. Deletions cut 4 bases from V and 7 bases from J, with 14 bases between. Germline V lookup: CDR1 MNHEY, CDR2 SMNVEV (reference sequence). The CDR3 bases are TGTGCCAGCAGTTCTGGTCGGGGATGGAATGAGCAGTTCTTC. Amino acid sequence: CASSSGRGWNEQFF.

V gene TRBV28 combines with J gene TRBJ1-6; 7 bases agree with TRBD1. Germline assignment: CDR1 MDHEN and CDR2 SYDVKM. V was pared by 6 bases and J by 7 bases, with 9 bases of the junction left unmatched. The CDR3 loop spans 15 amino acids. CDR3 in amino acids: CASRQGRLKNSPLHF. CDR3 nucleotide sequence: TGTGCCAGCAGACAGGGGAGGTTGAAAAATTCACCCCTCCACTTT.

This clonotype was observed many times. The chain combines TRBV7-6 with TRBJ2-3; D is possibly TRBD2 (7 bases). This CDR3 comprises 15 residues. Per germline, CDR1 SGHVS and CDR2 FNYEAQ. Trimming removed 8 bases at V and 1 base at J, with 16 bases between. CDR3 sequence reads: CASLQGGAGTDTQYF. CDR3 nucleotide sequence: TGTGCCAGCCTCCAAGGGGGGGCCGGCACAGATACGCAGTATTTT.

In its sample, this clonotype was seen a few times. This sequence joins TRBV7-3 and TRBJ1-5; D unresolved. Germline lookup yields CDR1 SGHTA and CDR2 FQGTGA. V shed 5 bases and J shed 8 bases, with 19 bases lying between them. The CDR3 runs to 15 residues. As DNA, the CDR3 is TGTGCCAGCAGCCCCACCCCCATGGAACTGGAGCCCCAGCATTTT. Translating it yields CASSPTPMELEPQHF. The variable domain in full, completed from reference TRBV7-3 and TRBJ1-5, reads GAGVSQTPSNKVTEKGKYVELRCDPISGHTALYWYRQSLGQGPEFLIYFQGTGAADDSGLPNDRFFAVRPEGSVSTLKIQRTERGDSAVYLCASSPTPMELEPQHFGDGTRLSIL.

This clonotype was counted a few times. V and J are TRBV12-5 and TRBJ2-1, with 9 bases identical to TRBD2. This CDR3 is built from 14 residues. Germline values: CDR1 LGHNT, CDR2 FRNRAP. The V and J ends lost 6 bases and 3 bases, in that order; junction bases with no gene match: 3. The CDR3 nucleotides are TGTGCTAGTGGGGAGCGGGGGGTCTACAATGAGCAGTTCTTC. It codes for CASGERGVYNEQFF.

V and J are TRBV4-2 and TRBJ1-5; perhaps TRBD1 as D (6 bases). The length of the CDR3 is 15 residues. The ends were cut back, 0 bases at V and 6 bases at J, with 12 bases in the middle. The germline V gene has CDR1 LGHNA and CDR2 YNFKEQ. In DNA, the CDR3 is TGTGCCAGCAGCCAAGACTGGGGGGGCGGTCAGCCCCAGCATTTT. Translation gives CASSQDWGGGQPQHF.

J is TRBJ1-1 and V is TRBV4-3, with D maybe TRBD1 (6 bases). The length of the CDR3 is 17 residues. V was cut by 0 bases and J by 1 base, with 15 bases left in between. CDR1 is LGHNA and CDR2 is YSLEER in the germline V gene. CDR3 amino acids: CASSQDVGTRGNTEAFF. Here the CDR3 DNA reads TGCGCCAGCAGCCAAGATGTGGGTACCAGGGGGAACACTGAAGCTTTCTTT.

The CDR3 coding sequence is TGTGCCAGCAGCCCCGGGACTAGCGGGGGCGCGGGTTCTTGGGAGACCCAGTACTTC. It yields the protein CASSPGTSGGAGSWETQYF. This chain uses TRBV13 with TRBJ2-5; 14 bases map to TRBD2. This CDR3 contains 19 residues. V shed 5 bases and J 5 bases; nucleotides not matched to a gene: 16. The germline gives CDR1 PRHDT, CDR2 FYEKMQ (reference sequence). Drawing the rest from reference TRBV13 and TRBJ2-5, the complete variable domain is AAGVIQSPRHLIKEKRETATLKCYPIPRHDTVYWYQQGPGQDPQFLISFYEKMQSDKGSIPDRFSAQQFSDYHSELNMSSLELGDSALYFCASSPGTSGGAGSWETQYFGPGTRLLVL.

This clonotype was recorded at least ten times. V usage is TRBV7-6 and J usage is TRBJ2-1, with TRBD2 identical over 12 bases. The CDR3 spans 16 residues. Germline V CDR1 and CDR2: SGHVS, FNYEAQ. J lost 7 bases, V lost 6 bases, and 10 bases had no gene match. CDR3 sequence reads: CASSYLAGGRFNEQFF. The CDR3 coding sequence is TGTGCCAGCAGTTATCTAGCGGGGGGGCGGTTTAATGAGCAGTTCTTC.

The CDR3 coding sequence is TGTGCCAGCAGAAAACTAGCGGGGCCCACAGATACGCAGTATTTT. Encoded protein: CASRKLAGPTDTQYF. The V and J genes are TRBV6-2 or TRBV6-3 and TRBJ2-3; 10 nucleotides match TRBD2. The CDR3 is 15 residues long. CDR1 is MNHEY, CDR2 SVGEGT, per germline. V was pared by 6 bases and J by 2 bases, with 5 bases of the junction left unmatched.

The chain combines TRBV27 with TRBJ2-3; no clear D gene. V lost 3 bases to trimming and J lost 4 bases, with 8 bases between them. CDR3 size: 13 residues. Germline V CDR1 and CDR2: MNHEY, SMNVEV (reference sequence). The CDR3 region is CASSFDGADTQYF. For the CDR3, the DNA is TGTGCCAGCAGTTTTGATGGGGCAGATACGCAGTATTTT.

This chain connects TRBV27 to TRBJ2-1; tentative D call: TRBD1 (5 bases). The CDR3 sequence is 15 residues long. Germline V lookup: CDR1 MNHEY, CDR2 SMNVEV (reference sequence). The V and J ends lost 6 bases and 5 bases respectively, with 17 bases between them. CDR3 protein: CASRRTRGDHNEQFF. CDR3 nucleotides: TGTGCCAGCAGGAGGACAAGGGGCGACCACAATGAGCAGTTCTTC.

This clonotype was observed a handful of times. The chain carries TRBV19 and TRBJ2-4, with TRBD1 as a possible D gene (5 bases). Between the trimmed V and J ends, which lost 9 bases and 5 bases, there was a span of 14 bases. This CDR3 comprises 13 residues. Germline V gene data show CDR1 as LNHDA and CDR2 as SQIVND (reference sequence). Written as DNA, the CDR3 is TGTGCCAGCCAGGGAATGACCGAAAACATTCAGTACTTC. This sequence encodes CASQGMTENIQYF.

The V and J genes are TRBV19 and TRBJ2-1; D gene uncertain. The V gene lost 5 bases and the J gene lost 0 bases, with 11 bases spanning the gap. The germline gives CDR1 LNHDA, CDR2 SQIVND (reference sequence). The CDR3 is 15 residues long. The CDR3 bases are TGTGCCAGTAGTTATACCAGGAGCTCCTACAATGAGCAGTTCTTC. Translation gives CASSYTRSSYNEQFF.

This clonotype was seen many times. The rearrangement uses TRBV12-3 or TRBV12-4 and TRBJ2-4; 11 nucleotides line up with TRBD2. V shed 2 bases, J shed 0 bases, and the junction held 6 bases outside the gene matches. The CDR3 is made up of 18 amino acids. Written as DNA, the CDR3 is TGTGCCAGCAGTTTATCTAGCGGGGGGTTTCTAGCCAAAAACATTCAGTACTTC. The encoded protein is CASSLSSGGFLAKNIQYF.

This clonotype has more than one count but fewer than ten. The chain carries TRBV28 and TRBJ1-5; D uncertain. The CDR3 consists of 16 residues. Germline CDR1 is MDHEN and CDR2 is SYDVKM. V gave up 3 bases and J gave up 9 bases, with 21 bases separating them. The CDR3 nucleotides read TGTGCCAGCAGTTTGAGTGCGGCACCCCCCGGCGTGCCCCAGCATTTT. This gives the protein CASSLSAAPPGVPQHF.

The chain recombines TRBV6-6 with TRBJ1-1; the D is unclear. CDR3 length: 13 amino acids. Trimming stripped 7 bases from V and 3 bases from J, with 12 bases between. In germline, CDR1 is MNHNY, CDR2 SVGAGI (reference sequence). This CDR3 reads CASIFTTDTEAFF. The CDR3 DNA is TGTGCCAGCATTTTCACGACGGACACTGAAGCTTTCTTT.

The chain uses TRBV7-9 and TRBJ1-1, with D possibly matching TRBD1 (5 bases). Per the germline V gene, CDR1 is SEHNR and CDR2 is FQNEAQ (reference sequence). Trimming removed 4 bases at V and 6 bases at J, with 18 bases between. This CDR3 spans 15 amino acids. The CDR3 nucleotides are TGTGCCAGCAGCTATCCGGGACGGGGAATCGCTGAAGCTTTCTTT. Translating it yields CASSYPGRGIAEAFF.

This sequence joins TRBV27 and TRBJ1-3; D not resolved. The V and J ends lost 0 bases and 0 bases respectively, with 6 bases between them. This CDR3 has 15 residues. Germline V CDR1 and CDR2: MNHEY, SMNVEV (reference sequence). CDR3 sequence reads: CASSLSEDSGNTIYF. In DNA form, the CDR3 reads TGTGCCAGCAGTTTATCCGAGGACTCTGGAAACACCATATATTTT.

The rearrangement links TRBV7-4 to TRBJ1-2, with D tentatively TRBD1 (6 bases). The V gene's germline CDR1 is SGHVT and CDR2 SQSDAQ. The CDR3 is made up of 12 amino acids. The germline V and J ends were trimmed by 4 bases and 8 bases, with 11 bases remaining between them. The CDR3 bases are TGTGCCAGCAGCTACGCGGGGGCCGGCTACACCTTC. Translated: CASSYAGAGYTF. Based on the CDR3 plus reference TRBV7-4 and TRBJ1-2, the full variable domain is GAGVSQSPRYKVAKRGRDVALRCDSISGHVTLYWYRQTLGQGSEVLTYSQSDAQRDKSGRPSGRFSAERPERSVSTLKIQRTEQGDSAVYLCASSYAGAGYTFGSGTRLTVV.

The sample holds one count of this clonotype. The gene calls are TRBV20-1 and TRBJ2-3, with TRBD2 matching 8 bases. CDR1 DFQATT and CDR2 SNEGSKA come from the germline V gene (reference sequence). The CDR3 runs to 18 residues. J gave up 6 bases and V 0 bases, and 17 bases lay outside the gene matches. The CDR3 region is CSARDISGGPFDWDTQYF. The CDR3 nucleotides read TGCAGTGCTAGAGATATAAGCGGGGGCCCCTTTGATTGGGATACGCAGTATTTT.

This clonotype has a handful of counts. V gene TRBV12-3 or TRBV12-4 combines with J gene TRBJ1-4; the D is unclear. The CDR3 has 16 amino acids. The germline V and J ends were trimmed by 5 bases and 8 bases, with 21 bases remaining between them. The CDR3 loop is CASSARRRNGREKLFF. The CDR3 bases are TGTGCCAGCAGTGCTCGCCGAAGAAACGGGAGGGAAAAACTGTTTTTT.

This clonotype was observed many times. The rearrangement joins TRBV7-6 to TRBJ2-1; D is unclear. Trimming pared 5 bases from V and 10 bases from J, leaving 15 bases between. The CDR3 is made up of 13 amino acids. CDR1 is SGHVS, CDR2 FNYEAQ, per germline. The CDR3 DNA follows: TGTGCCAGCAGCCTACCCCCCCAACCCGAGCAGTTCTTC. Its translation is CASSLPPQPEQFF.

This sequence joins TRBV6-2 or TRBV6-3 and TRBJ2-7; perhaps TRBD2 as D (6 bases). This CDR3 has 14 amino acids. The ends were cut back, 1 base at V and 3 bases at J, with 10 bases in the middle. Germline CDR1 and CDR2: MNHEY and SVGEGT. The CDR3 is CASSYLAGHYEQYF. The CDR3 coding sequence is TGTGCCAGCAGTTACTTGGCGGGGCACTACGAGCAGTACTTC.

The chain joins TRBV27 to TRBJ2-1, with TRBD2 as a possible D gene (6 bases). This CDR3 has 15 residues. V dropped 7 bases and J dropped 6 bases, with 19 bases sitting between them. Germline V gene data show CDR1 as MNHEY and CDR2 as SMNVEV (reference sequence). The CDR3 DNA reads TGTGCCAGCATCGGCGGGACGCGGGGATTCAATGAGCAGTTCTTC. Protein sequence: CASIGGTRGFNEQFF.

At least ten counts were recorded for this clonotype. The V call is TRBV7-9, the J call TRBJ2-1, with 7 bases that match TRBD1. V lost 10 bases, J lost 0 bases, and 24 bases stayed unmatched. CDR3 length equals 20 residues. From germline, CDR1 is SEHNR and CDR2 FQNEAQ (reference sequence). Written as DNA, the CDR3 is TGTGCCACCAATACGAAATGGACAGGTACCCCGGGAAGCTCCTACAATGAGCAGTTCTTC. Amino acids: CATNTKWTGTPGSSYNEQFF.

The table lists this clonotype with a few counts. V and J are TRBV20-1 and TRBJ2-7, with 8 bases lining up with TRBD2. The germline gives CDR1 DFQATT, CDR2 SNEGSKA (reference sequence). After removal of 1 base from V and 6 bases from J, the junction contained 5 bases not matched to a gene. The CDR3 is 13 residues long. CDR3 bases: TGCAGTGCTAGAGCTCGGGGGGGCATCGAGCAGTACGTC. Its protein product is CSARARGGIEQYV.